This T cell receptor (beta chain) came from a study of blood T cell repertoires in COVID-19. Study-wide background: There were acute and convalescent COVID-19 samples, and they came from the United States, Italy and Spain.

This clone was counted only a few times. The authors' processing: Reference gene primers were amplified, and this amplification served to estimate nucleated cell counts. Here immunoSEQ multiplex PCR was the method, and the copy in TCRdb shows in-frame clones only, minus some. For V, J and clone size, that table is used; D and trimming come from the DNA. The sample has 69,000 or so clones, around 80% seen once. Looked up from germline, CDR1 is MNHEY and CDR2 is SVGAGI. There are 13 residues in the CDR3. The V end lost 7 bases, the J end lost 1 base, and 9 bases lay between the germline ends. Sequenced sample: peripheral blood. The TCR sequence derives from an elderly woman with active or convalescent COVID-19. The chain employs TRBV6-5 and TRBJ2-3; D gene uncertain. In nucleotides, the CDR3 is TGTGCCAGCACCCCTAGAGGCACAGATACGCAGTATTTT. Amino acid sequence: CASTPRGTDTQYF.